This section outlines one TCR beta chain sequence together with its context. The record originates from a study of blood T cell repertoires in COVID-19. Whole-study context: Samples came from the United States, Italy and Spain, spanning acute and convalescent COVID-19. In each case, the material was cDNA or gDNA derived from T cells, B-cell-depleted T cells, or PBMCs.

Germline CDR1 is MDHEN and CDR2 is SYDVKM. V was clipped by 7 bases and J by 3 bases, with 13 bases between them. The length of the CDR3 is 13 residues. Clones were read by immunoSEQ multiplex PCR, and TCRdb kept only the in-frame ones, dropping some. The table shows about 35,000 clones, with over 80% occurring only once. This TCR was sampled from a man of 80 years or more with active COVID-19. The chain recombines TRBV28 with TRBJ2-7; D is unclear. Sequencing was done on a sample of peripheral blood. CDR3 sequence: CASTTLASYEQYF. In DNA form, the CDR3 reads TGTGCCAGCACCACCTTGGCAAGCTACGAGCAGTACTTC. The full variable domain, its missing parts supplied by reference TRBV28 and TRBJ2-7, is DVKVTQSSRYLVKRTGEKVFLECVQDMDHENMFWYRQDPGLGLRLIYFSYDVKMKEKGDIPEGYSVSREKKERFSLILESASTNQTSMYLCASTTLASYEQYFGPGTRLTVT.